The text below deals with one T cell receptor beta chain. Its antigen is not yet known. Within one base of it there is no much larger clone, and no base qualities were kept. Library prep was done by the immunoSEQ multiplex PCR assay. The hsTCRB Kit was used according to the manufacturer's protocol to amplify rearranged TCR beta chain sequences. An Illumina MiSeq was used to sequence the TCRB libraries. In the original analysis: The kit vendor's proprietary platform handled demultiplexing, trimming and gene mapping. Not all clones reach the TCRdb copy of this immuneACCESS table, which keeps in-frame sequences only. Checked studies attribute under half of the gap to unresolved V genes and leave the rest unexplained. V, J and clone size are taken as reported in that table, and D and trimming were inferred from the DNA itself. The sample yields approximately 50,000 clones; 85% to 90% were counted once. The top ten constitute roughly 1.5% of the sample.

This sample was included in a study of a mutant IDH1 vaccine in newly diagnosed glioma (dated by TCRdb to the early 2020s). About the study as a whole: Across visits V03 through V10, patients got a total of eight vaccinations, given in weeks 1, 3, 5, 7, 11, 15, 19 and 23. In the chemotherapy-containing groups, vaccination started alongside temozolomide cycles, whereas in patients who had radiotherapy alone it started 4-6 weeks after radiotherapy. Of the approximately 35 treated patients, roughly 62% were male and about 40% were female, and the mean age was roughly 38 years. Before enrollment, patients had received standard therapy of radiotherapy alone, temozolomide alone, or radiochemotherapy with temozolomide; most received the combination. Peripheral blood was collected at six visits: V03 (baseline), V05, V07, V10, V12 and V13. Longitudinal TCRB deep sequencing was done for some 25 treated patients, wherever samples were available for exploratory analyses. Overall study outcomes, separate from this receptor: Availability determined which PBMC samples were chosen for TCRB deep sequencing. Immune responses induced by the vaccine were seen in 93.3% of patients across multiple MHC alleles. Pseudoprogression appeared unrelated to alterations in the top peripheral T cell clonotypes detected by TCRB sequencing. According to the authors, sample limitations meant that analyses of patient blood samples could not be reproduced.

V gives up 4 bases and J gives up 0 bases, and the segment between their germline ends measures 13 bases. The germline V gene encodes CDR1 LGHNA and CDR2 YNFKEQ. The CDR3 runs 16 residues from the cysteine to the phenylalanine. Just CDR3 DNA is preserved here, 48 bases in frame from base 1. Reading the label with the study, this specimen's time point is: week 23, last vaccination. Each vaccine dose, consisting of 300 ug of a 20-mer mutant IDH1 peptide in Montanide, was administered subcutaneously with topical imiquimod. The donors had newly diagnosed IDH1-mutant astrocytomas of WHO grade 3 or 4 that showed loss of nuclear ATRX. The samples were drawn from NOA16, a multicentre, single-arm, open-label phase I trial in Germany that tested a mutant IDH1 peptide vaccine in humans for the first time. Genomic DNA for TCRB sequencing was isolated from EDTA blood with the DNeasy Blood and Tissue Kit.

This sample comprised PBMCs, obtained from a glioma patient whose treatment included an IDH1 peptide vaccine. The receptor comes from a man between 35 and 55 years old with glioma. The chain is made from TRBV4-2 and TRBJ1-3; a weak D assignment points to TRBD1 (6 bases agree). The sequence in DNA is TGTGCCAGCAGCCCTTCGACAGGAGCCTCTGGAAACACCATATATTTT. This codes for CASSPSTGASGNTIYF.